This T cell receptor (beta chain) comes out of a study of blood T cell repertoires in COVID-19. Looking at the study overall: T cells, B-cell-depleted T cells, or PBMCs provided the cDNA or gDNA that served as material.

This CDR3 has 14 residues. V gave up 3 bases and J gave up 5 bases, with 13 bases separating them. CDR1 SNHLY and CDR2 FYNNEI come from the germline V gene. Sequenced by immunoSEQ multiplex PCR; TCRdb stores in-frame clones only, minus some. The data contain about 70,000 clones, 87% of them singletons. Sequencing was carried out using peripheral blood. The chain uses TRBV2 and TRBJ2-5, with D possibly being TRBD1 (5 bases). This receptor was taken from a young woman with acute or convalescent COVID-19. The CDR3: CASSETRGGETQYF. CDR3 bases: TGTGCCAGCAGTGAGACAAGGGGCGGCGAGACCCAGTACTTC.